This T cell receptor beta chain was retrieved from a study of post-analysis software for immune sequencing data (dated by TCRdb to 2013 to 2016). Describing the broader study: Recorded disease courses included relapsing-remitting, secondary progressive and progressive-relapsing multiple sclerosis, with some patients lacking subtype annotation. The patient repertoires were set against 10 or so previously published healthy control repertoires from donors whose ages ranged from about 6 to 25 years. A subset of samples was prepared in parallel using single-end sample barcoding, then pooled and co-amplified after Illumina adapter ligation.

From the germline V gene, CDR1 is MDHEN and CDR2 is SYDVKM. V is shortened by 10 bases, J by 2 bases, and the region joining them spans 12 bases. The CDR3 holds 12 amino acids from the cysteine to the phenylalanine. The retained sequence is limited to the CDR3, 36 bases, with the frame set at the first base. TCR beta repertoires were profiled from peripheral blood of over 10 young patients with multiple sclerosis to demonstrate the VDJtools post-analysis software. Multiple sclerosis patients were children and adolescents aged about 6 to 15 years. Library prep was done by PCR. Sequenced on an Illumina HiSeq 2500. To reduce PCR and sequencing biases, unique molecular identifiers were built into the TCR beta cDNA libraries. Approximately 500,000 cDNA molecules were obtained per 1 to 10 million input T cells, so each molecule approximated one T cell. Patient libraries were prepared and sequenced with the same protocol used for the earlier healthy control dataset. Samples belonging to the same batch were prepared together, multiplexed and sequenced on a shared HiSeq lane. For the original study's pipeline: Raw barcoded reads were processed with MIGEC, discarding single-read molecular identifier groups before consensus assembly and CDR3 extraction. VDJtools was used for post-analysis of the clonotype tables, and diversity was normalized by down-sampling every dataset to the size of the smallest sample. Repertoire overlap clustering matched CDR3 amino acid but not nucleotide sequences to correct batch-related cross-sample contamination. The public reads were reprocessed in TCRdb via fastp at Q25 and MiXCR, keeping in-frame beta chains. Rows merge per CDR3 protein into single entries with the most common DNA and genes. The V and J calls and clone size are TCRdb's, not the authors'. Recorded for this sample are approximately 630,000 distinct CDR3 sequences; 55% to 60% of them occurred a single time. In total, the top ten clones hold about 11% of the sample.

About this clonotype: What this receptor recognizes is not known. Nothing much larger sits one base from this clone, and base qualities are not available.

Results and caveats for the whole study, not just this receptor: When samples were clustered directly using the F measure, samples prepared in the same batch co-clustered strongly, which prompted a batch-effect correction. Significantly higher frequencies in patients than in controls were found for several TRBV segments, including TRBV5-6, TRBV5-1 and TRBV20-1. The multiple sclerosis patient group was slightly younger than the control group. Multiple sclerosis patients had significantly lower normalized Chao1 diversity than controls, a result that suggests substantial peripheral T-cell clonal expansion.

The sequencing input was blood. The receptor comes from a girl aged 2 to 9 with multiple sclerosis. The sequence is built from TRBV28 and TRBJ2-7, with a tentative D gene TRBD1 over 6 matching bases. The sequence in DNA is TGTGCCACCTACAGGGTCCCCTACGAGCAGTACTTC. Translation gives CATYRVPYEQYF.